This TCR beta chain was obtained from a study of blood T cell repertoires in COVID-19. Study details: Researchers got acute and convalescent COVID-19 samples from the United States, Italy and Spain. PBMCs, B-cell-depleted T cells, or T cells provided the cDNA or gDNA that made up the material.

In the authors' workflow: Amplified reference gene primers provided the basis for estimating nucleated cell counts. Repertoires were generated with immunoSEQ multiplex PCR, while TCRdb's copy carries only in-frame clones and drops some. V and J calls and clone size are copied from that table; D and trimming were computed from the DNA. This sample has some 350,000 clones; nearly 90% occur once, and the top ten carry 5% to 8.5%. The clonotype was recovered from a man between 18 and 35 years old with active or convalescent COVID-19. Sample: peripheral blood.

CDR3 sequence (DNA): TGTGCCAGCAGGCCAATAGCGGGGGGGATCAATGAGCAGTTCTTC. Translation gives CASRPIAGGINEQFF. V and J are TRBV6-6 and TRBJ2-1; TRBD2 matches 11 bases. With 6 bases clipped from V and 6 bases from J, the junction kept 7 bases outside the gene matches. CDR1 and CDR2 from the germline V gene are MNHNY and SVGAGI (reference sequence). This CDR3 has 15 amino acids.